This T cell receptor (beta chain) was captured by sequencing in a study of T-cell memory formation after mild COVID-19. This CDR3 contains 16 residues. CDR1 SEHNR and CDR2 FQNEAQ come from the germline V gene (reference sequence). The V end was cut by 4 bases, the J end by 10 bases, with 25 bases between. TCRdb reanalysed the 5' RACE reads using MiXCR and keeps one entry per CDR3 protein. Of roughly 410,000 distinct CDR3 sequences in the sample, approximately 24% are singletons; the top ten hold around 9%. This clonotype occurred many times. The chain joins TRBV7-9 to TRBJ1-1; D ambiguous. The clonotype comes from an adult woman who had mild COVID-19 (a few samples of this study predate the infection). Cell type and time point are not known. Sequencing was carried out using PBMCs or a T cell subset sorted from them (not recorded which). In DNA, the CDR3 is TGTGCCAGCAGCTATCAACCGGGCGAAACGACGGAGGGAGCTTTCTTT. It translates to CASSYQPGETTEGAFF.